This T cell receptor beta chain was found in a study of T cell responses to AZD1222 COVID-19 vaccine. Clones were read by immunoSEQ multiplex PCR, and TCRdb kept only the in-frame ones, dropping some. The profile covers about 50,000 clones, with 80% appearing a single time and approximately 5% taken by the ten largest. The CDR3 covers 14 residues. V shed 0 bases and J 5 bases; nucleotides not matched to a gene: 4. From germline, CDR1 is SGHRS and CDR2 YFSETQ. The TCR originated in an adult who received the AZD1222 COVID-19 vaccine. The sequences come from peripheral blood, collected 28 days after the second AZD1222 dose. V usage is TRBV5-1 and J usage is TRBJ2-7; 8 bases line up with TRBD2. CDR3 region: CASSLALTSDEQYF. CDR3 DNA sequence: TGCGCCAGCAGCTTGGCCTTGACTAGCGACGAGCAGTACTTC.